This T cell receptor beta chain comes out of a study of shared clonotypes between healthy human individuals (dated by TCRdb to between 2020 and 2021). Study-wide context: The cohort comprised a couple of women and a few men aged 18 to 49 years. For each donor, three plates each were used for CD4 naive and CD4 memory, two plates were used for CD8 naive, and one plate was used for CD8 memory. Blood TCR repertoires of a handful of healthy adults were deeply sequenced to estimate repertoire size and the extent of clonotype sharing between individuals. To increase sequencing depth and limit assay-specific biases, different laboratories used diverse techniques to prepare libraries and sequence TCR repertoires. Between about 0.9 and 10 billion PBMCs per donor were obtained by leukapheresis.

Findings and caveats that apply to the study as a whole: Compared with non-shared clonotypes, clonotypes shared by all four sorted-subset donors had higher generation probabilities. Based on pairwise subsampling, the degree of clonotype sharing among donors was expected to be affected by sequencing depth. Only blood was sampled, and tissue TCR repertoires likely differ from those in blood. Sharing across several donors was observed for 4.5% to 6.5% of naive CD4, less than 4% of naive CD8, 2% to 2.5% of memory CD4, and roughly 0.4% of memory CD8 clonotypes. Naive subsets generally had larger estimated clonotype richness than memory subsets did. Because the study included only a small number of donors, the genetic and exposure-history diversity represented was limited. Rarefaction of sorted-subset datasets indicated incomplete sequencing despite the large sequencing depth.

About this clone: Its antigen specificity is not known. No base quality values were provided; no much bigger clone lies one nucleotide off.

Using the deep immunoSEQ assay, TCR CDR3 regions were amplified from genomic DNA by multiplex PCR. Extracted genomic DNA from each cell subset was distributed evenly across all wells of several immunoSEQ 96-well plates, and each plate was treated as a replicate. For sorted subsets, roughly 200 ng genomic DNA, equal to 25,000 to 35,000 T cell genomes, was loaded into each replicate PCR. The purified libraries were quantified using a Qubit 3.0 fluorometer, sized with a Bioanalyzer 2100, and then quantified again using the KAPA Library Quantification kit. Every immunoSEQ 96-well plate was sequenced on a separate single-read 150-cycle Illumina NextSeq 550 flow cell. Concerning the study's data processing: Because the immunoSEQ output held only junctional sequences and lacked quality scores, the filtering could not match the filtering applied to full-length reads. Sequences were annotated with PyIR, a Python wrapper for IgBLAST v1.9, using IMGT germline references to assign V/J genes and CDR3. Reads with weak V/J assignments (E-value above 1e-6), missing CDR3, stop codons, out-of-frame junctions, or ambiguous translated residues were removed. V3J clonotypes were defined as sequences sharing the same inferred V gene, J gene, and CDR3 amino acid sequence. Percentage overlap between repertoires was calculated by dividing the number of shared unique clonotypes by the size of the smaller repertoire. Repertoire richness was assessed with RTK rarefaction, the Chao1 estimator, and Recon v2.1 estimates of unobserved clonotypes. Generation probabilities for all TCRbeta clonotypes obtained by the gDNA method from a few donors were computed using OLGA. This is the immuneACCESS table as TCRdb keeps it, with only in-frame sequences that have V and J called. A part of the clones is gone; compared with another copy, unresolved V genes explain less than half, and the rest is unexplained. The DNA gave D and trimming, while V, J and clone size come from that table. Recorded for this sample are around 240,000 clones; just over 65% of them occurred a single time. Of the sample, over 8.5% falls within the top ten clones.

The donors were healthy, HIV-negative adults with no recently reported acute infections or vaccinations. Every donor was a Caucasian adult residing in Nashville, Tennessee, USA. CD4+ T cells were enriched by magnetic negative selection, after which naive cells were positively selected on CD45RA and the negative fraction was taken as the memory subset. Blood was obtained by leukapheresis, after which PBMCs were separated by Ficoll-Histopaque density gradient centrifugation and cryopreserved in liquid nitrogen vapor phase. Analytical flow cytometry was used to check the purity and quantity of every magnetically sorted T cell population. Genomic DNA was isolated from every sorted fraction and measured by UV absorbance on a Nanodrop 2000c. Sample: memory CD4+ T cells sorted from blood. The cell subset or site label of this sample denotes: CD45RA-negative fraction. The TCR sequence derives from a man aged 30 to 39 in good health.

The DNA sequence is TGCGCCAGCAGCTTTCAAGGGGGCGCGATAGATACGCAGTATTTT. This is translated as CASSFQGGAIDTQYF. The V and J segments used are TRBV5-1 and TRBJ2-3; 7 junctional bases match TRBD1. V is pruned by 2 bases and J by 5 bases, leaving 8 bases of the junction without a gene match. The CDR3 measures 15 amino acids from cysteine to phenylalanine. Only CDR3 DNA remains: 45 bases, in frame from the first base. The germline V gene gives CDR1 as SGHRS and CDR2 as YFSETQ.